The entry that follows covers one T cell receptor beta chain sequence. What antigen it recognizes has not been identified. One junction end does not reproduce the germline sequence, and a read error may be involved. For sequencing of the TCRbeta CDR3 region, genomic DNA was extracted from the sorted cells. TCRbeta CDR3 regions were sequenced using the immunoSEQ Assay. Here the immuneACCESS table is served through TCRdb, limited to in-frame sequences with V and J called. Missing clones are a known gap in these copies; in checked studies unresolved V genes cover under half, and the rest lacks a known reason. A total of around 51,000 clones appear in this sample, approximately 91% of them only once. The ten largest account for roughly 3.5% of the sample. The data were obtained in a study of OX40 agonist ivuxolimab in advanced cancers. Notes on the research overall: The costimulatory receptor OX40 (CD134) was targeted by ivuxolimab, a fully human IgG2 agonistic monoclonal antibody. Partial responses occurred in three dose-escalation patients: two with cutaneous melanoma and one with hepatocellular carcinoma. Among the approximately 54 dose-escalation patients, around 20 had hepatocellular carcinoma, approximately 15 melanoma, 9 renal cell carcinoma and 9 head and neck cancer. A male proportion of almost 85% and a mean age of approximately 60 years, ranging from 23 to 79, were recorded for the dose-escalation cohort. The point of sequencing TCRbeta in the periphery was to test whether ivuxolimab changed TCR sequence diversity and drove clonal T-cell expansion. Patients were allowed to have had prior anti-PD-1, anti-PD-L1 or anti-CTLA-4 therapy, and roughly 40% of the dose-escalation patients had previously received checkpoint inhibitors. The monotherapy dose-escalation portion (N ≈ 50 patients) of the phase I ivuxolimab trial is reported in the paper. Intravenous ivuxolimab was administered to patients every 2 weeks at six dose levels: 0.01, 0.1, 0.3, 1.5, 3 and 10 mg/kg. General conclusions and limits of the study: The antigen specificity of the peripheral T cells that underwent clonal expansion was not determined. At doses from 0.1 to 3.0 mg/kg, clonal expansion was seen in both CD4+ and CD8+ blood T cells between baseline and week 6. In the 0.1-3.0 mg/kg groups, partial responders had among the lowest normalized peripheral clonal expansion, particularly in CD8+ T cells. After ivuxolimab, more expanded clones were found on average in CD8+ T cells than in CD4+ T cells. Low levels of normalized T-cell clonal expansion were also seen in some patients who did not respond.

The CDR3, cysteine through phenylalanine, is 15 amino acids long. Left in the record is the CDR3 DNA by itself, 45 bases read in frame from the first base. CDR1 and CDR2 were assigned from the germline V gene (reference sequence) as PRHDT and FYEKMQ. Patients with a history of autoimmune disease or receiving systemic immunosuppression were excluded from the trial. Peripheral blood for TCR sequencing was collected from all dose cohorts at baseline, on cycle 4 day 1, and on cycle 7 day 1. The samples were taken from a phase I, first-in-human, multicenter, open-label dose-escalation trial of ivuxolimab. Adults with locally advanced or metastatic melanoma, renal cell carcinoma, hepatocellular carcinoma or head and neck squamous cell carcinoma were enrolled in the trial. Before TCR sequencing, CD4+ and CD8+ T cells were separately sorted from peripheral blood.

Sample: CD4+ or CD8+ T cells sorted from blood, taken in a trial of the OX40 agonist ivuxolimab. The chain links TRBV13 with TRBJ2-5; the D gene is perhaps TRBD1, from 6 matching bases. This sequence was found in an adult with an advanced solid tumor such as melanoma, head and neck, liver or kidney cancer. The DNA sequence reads TGTGCCAGCAGCTACGCAACAGGGTCGCAAGAGGCCCAGTACTTC. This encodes CASSYATGSQEAQYF.